This TCR beta chain was observed in a study of blood T cell repertoires in COVID-19. Overall study context: The samples span acute and convalescent COVID-19 from the United States, Italy and Spain. PBMCs, B-cell-depleted T cells, or T cells provided the cDNA or gDNA that made up the material.

Methods used by the authors: Amplification of reference gene primers provided the estimated nucleated cell counts. Libraries were prepared by immunoSEQ multiplex PCR; TCRdb keeps only in-frame clonotypes and omits some of them. V and J calls and clone size are those listed in that table; D and trimming were worked out from the DNA. This table has tens of thousands of clones, 75% to 85% appearing once. This CDR3 comprises 14 residues. Germline assignment: CDR1 SGHVS and CDR2 FQNEAQ. The V end lost 5 bases, the J end lost 3 bases, and 14 bases lay between the germline ends. The sequenced sample was peripheral blood. This chain joins TRBV7-8 and TRBJ2-7; TRBD1 is a possible D gene (6 bases). The TCR sequence derives from a woman in her 70s with acute or convalescent COVID-19. The CDR3 region has the DNA TGTGCCAGCAGCCAAACAGGGCTTAGCTACGAGCAGTACTTC. Amino acids: CASSQTGLSYEQYF.